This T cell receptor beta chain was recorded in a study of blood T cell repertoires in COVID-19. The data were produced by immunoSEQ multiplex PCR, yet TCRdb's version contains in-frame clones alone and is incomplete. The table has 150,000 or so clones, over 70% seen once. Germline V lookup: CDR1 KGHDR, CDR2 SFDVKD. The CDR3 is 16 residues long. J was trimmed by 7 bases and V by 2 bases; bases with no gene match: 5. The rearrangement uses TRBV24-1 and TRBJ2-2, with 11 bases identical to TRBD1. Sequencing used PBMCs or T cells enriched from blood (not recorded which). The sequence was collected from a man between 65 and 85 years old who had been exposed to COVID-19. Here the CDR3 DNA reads TGTGCCACCAGTGATTCGGACAGGGGGCGTGACGGGGAGCTGTTTTTT. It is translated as CATSDSDRGRDGELFF.